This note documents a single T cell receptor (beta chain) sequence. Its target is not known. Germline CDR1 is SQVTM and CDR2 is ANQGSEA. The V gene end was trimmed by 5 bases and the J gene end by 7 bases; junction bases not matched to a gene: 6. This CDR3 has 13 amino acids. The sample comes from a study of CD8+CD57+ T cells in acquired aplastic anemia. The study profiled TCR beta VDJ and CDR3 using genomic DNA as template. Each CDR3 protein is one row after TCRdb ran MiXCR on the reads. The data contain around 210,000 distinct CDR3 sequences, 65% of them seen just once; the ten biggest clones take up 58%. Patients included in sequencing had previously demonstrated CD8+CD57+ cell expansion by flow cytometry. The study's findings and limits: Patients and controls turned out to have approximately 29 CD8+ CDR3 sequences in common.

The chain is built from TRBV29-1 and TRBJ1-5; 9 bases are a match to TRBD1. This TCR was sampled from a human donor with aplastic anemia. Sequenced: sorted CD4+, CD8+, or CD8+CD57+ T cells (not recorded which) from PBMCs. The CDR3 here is CSVTGQGNQPQHF. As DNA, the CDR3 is TGCAGCGTTACTGGACAGGGGAACCAGCCCCAGCATTTT.